Following are 9 T cell receptor beta chains from one sample sequenced in a study of cytomegalovirus exposure and HLA in healthy donors. The PCR was carried out with 60 Vbeta primers and 13 Jbeta primers. The method was immunoSEQ multiplex PCR; TCRdb's version includes in-frame clones alone and lacks a portion of them. The repertoire includes 170,000 or so clones, 75% to 85% of them detected once, and roughly 13% sits in the top ten. The sequenced sample consisted of PBMCs. Receptors were obtained from a woman aged 45-60 years in good health and CMV-seropositive.

This chain uses TRBV5-6 with TRBJ1-1, with unresolved D. The CDR3 length is 13 residues. Per germline, CDR1 SGHDT and CDR2 YYEEEE. The V end lost 1 base, the J end lost 5 bases, and 9 bases lay between the germline ends. The CDR3 spells CASSLSYGTEAFF. CDR3 nucleotide sequence: TGTGCCAGCAGCTTGTCTTACGGGACTGAAGCTTTCTTT.

The chain employs TRBV1 and TRBJ1-1; the D call in the table, TRBD1, was not verified against the DNA. TRBV1 is given as a pseudogene. The CDR3 runs to 17 residues. The CDR3 nucleotides are TGCACCAGCAGCCAAGATGCTCTAGGGGGCCGAAACACTGAAGCTTTCTTT. Translated, it gives CTSSQDALGGRNTEAFF.

This clone was detected a few times. This chain joins TRBV15 and TRBJ1-6; D gene ambiguous. The CDR3 loop spans 15 amino acids. Between the trimmed V and J ends, which lost 0 bases and 3 bases, there was a span of 6 bases. Germline V gene lookup returns CDR1 LNHNV and CDR2 YYDKDF (reference sequence). The CDR3 is CATSREKLYNSPLHF. The CDR3 bases are TGTGCCACCAGCAGAGAAAAGCTCTATAATTCACCCCTCCACTTT.

The rearrangement links TRBV10-3 to TRBJ2-7, with unresolved D. The V and J ends lost 4 bases and 0 bases respectively, with 10 bases between them. Germline V gene sequence: CDR1 ENHRY, CDR2 SYGVKD. The CDR3 has 14 amino acids. The CDR3 region is CAISGAVSSYEQYF. Here the CDR3 DNA reads TGTGCCATCAGTGGGGCCGTCAGCTCCTACGAGCAGTACTTC.

V and J are TRBV5-4 and TRBJ2-3, with 9 bases aligning to TRBD2. V trimming: 0 bases; J trimming: 2 bases; junction bases outside the gene matches: 1. There are 15 residues in the CDR3. Germline V gene data show CDR1 as SGHNT and CDR2 as YYREEE (reference sequence). The CDR3 DNA reads TGTGCCAGCAGCTTGGGACTAGCGGACACAGATACGCAGTATTTT. Its translation: CASSLGLADTDTQYF.

This rearrangement joins TRBV4-2 to TRBJ1-1; 8 bases agree with TRBD1. The V gene's germline CDR1 is LGHNA and CDR2 YNFKEQ. V lost 4 bases to trimming and J lost 2 bases; unmatched junction nucleotides: 15. The CDR3 length is 18 residues. The CDR3 coding sequence is TGTGCCAGCAGCCTCTCCCCGACAGGGGCAACGGCCAACACTGAAGCTTTCTTT. It yields the protein CASSLSPTGATANTEAFF.

CDR3 coding DNA: TGTGCCAGCAGTACGGACAGGTTCAACACTGAAGCTTTCTTT. Its protein product is CASSTDRFNTEAFF. The chain employs TRBV6-1 and TRBJ1-1; 7 positions match TRBD1. J was trimmed by 2 bases and V by 5 bases; bases with no gene match: 5. This CDR3 spans 14 amino acids. Germline CDR1 MNHNS, CDR2 SASEGT.

J is TRBJ1-1 and V is TRBV2; 8 bases fit TRBD1. The J segment lost 1 base and the V segment lost 10 bases, leaving 5 bases of the junction unmatched. CDR1 and CDR2 (germline): SNHLY, FYNNEI. This CDR3 is built from 13 residues. The CDR3 bases are TGTGCCACCACAGGACAGGGGAACACTGAAGCTTTCTTT. Residues: CATTGQGNTEAFF. The variable domain in full, completed from reference TRBV2 and TRBJ1-1, reads EPEVTQTPSHQVTQMGQEVILRCVPISNHLYFYWYRQILGQKVEFLVSFYNNEISEKSEIFDDQFSVERPDGSNFTLKIRSTKLEDSAMYFCATTGQGNTEAFFGQGTRLTVV.

The gene calls are TRBV15 and TRBJ1-3; weak D call: TRBD1 (5 bases). The V and J ends lost 1 base and 3 bases respectively, with 10 bases between them. Germline V lookup: CDR1 LNHNV, CDR2 YYDKDF (reference sequence). This CDR3 is 15 amino acids long. CDR3 residues: CATSRGGVSGNTIYF. In DNA, the CDR3 is TGTGCCACCAGCAGAGGGGGGGTCAGTGGAAACACCATATATTTT.